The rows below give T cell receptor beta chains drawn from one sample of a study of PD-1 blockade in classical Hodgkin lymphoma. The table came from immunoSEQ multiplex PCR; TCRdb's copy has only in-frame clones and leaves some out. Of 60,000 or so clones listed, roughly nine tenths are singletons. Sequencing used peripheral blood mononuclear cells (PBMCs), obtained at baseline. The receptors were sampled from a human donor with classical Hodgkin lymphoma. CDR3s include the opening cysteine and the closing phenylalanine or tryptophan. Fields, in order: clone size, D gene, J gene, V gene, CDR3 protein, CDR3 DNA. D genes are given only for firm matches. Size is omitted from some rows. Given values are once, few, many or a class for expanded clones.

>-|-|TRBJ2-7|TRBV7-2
CASSLFESYEQYF
TGTGCCAGCAGCTTATTCGAATCTTACGAGCAGTACTTC
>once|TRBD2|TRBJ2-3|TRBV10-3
CAITGTSGSARTDTQYF
TGTGCCATCACCGGGACTAGCGGGAGTGCCCGCACCGATACGCAGTATTTT
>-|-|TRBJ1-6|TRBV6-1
CASSETGQLSPLHF
TGTGCCAGCAGTGAGACCGGACAGCTTTCACCCCTCCACTTT
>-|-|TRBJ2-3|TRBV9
CASSVYFDTDTQYF
TGTGCCAGCAGCGTATACTTCGACACAGATACGCAGTATTTT
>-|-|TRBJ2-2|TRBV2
CASSEIADANTGELFF
TGTGCCAGCAGTGAAATCGCAGACGCGAACACCGGGGAGCTGTTTTTT
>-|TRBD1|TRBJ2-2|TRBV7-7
CASSPPVGQGAGELFF
TGTGCTAGCAGCCCCCCCGTGGGACAGGGGGCCGGGGAGCTGTTTTTT
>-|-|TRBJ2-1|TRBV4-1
CASSQPMGRANNEQFF
TGCGCCAGCAGCCAACCAATGGGGCGAGCGAACAATGAGCAGTTCTTC
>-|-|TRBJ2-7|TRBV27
CASSARTGAGYEQYF
TGTGCCAGCAGTGCCAGGACAGGAGCGGGCTACGAGCAGTACTTC
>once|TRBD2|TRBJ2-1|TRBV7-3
CASSPTPSSGYYTHNEQFF
TGTGCCAGCAGCCCTACTCCGTCTAGCGGGTATTATACACACAATGAGCAGTTCTTC
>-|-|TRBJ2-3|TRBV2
CASSRFKDTDTQYF
TGTGCCAGCAGTAGGTTTAAGGACACAGATACGCAGTATTTT
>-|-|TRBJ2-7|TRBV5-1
CASSLTGESSYEQYF
TGCGCCAGCAGCTTAACCGGGGAGAGCTCCTACGAGCAGTACTTC
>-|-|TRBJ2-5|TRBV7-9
CASSSAGQETQYF
TGTGCCAGCAGCTCAGCAGGCCAAGAGACCCAGTACTTC
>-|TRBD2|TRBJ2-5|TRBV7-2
CASSLLADGETQYF
TGTGCCAGCAGCTTACTAGCGGACGGAGAGACCCAGTACTTC
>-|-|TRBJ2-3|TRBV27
CASSYGGLTQYF
TGTGCCAGCAGTTACGGGGGTCTTACGCAGTATTTT
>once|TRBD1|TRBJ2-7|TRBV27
CASSSYGTGAYEQYF
TGTGCCAGCAGTTCCTACGGGACAGGGGCCTACGAGCAGTACTTC
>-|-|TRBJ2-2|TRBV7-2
CASSLEINTGELFF
TGTGCCAGCAGCTTAGAGATTAACACCGGGGAGCTGTTTTTT
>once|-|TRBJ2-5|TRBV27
CASSFGVGETQYF
TGTGCCAGCAGTTTTGGGGTCGGGGAGACCCAGTACTTC
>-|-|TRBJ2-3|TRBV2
CASVSKRDSRGDTQYF
TGTGCCAGCGTTTCGAAACGGGACTCCCGAGGGGATACGCAGTATTTT
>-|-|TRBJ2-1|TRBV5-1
CASSTGHSPYYNEQFF
TGCGCCAGCAGCACCGGACACTCTCCTTACTACAATGAGCAGTTCTTC
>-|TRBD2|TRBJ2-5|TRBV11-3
CASSLSLAGGPETQYF
TGTGCCAGCAGCTTATCACTAGCGGGGGGGCCCGAGACCCAGTACTTC
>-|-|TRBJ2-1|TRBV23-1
CASSLVISYNEQFF
TGCGCCAGCAGTCTGGTAATCTCCTACAATGAGCAGTTCTTC
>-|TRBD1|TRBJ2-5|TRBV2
CASHRGLETQYF
TGTGCCAGCCACAGGGGGCTTGAGACCCAGTACTTC
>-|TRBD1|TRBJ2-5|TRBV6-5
CASSAYRGQTQYF
TGTGCCAGCAGTGCCTACAGGGGACAGACCCAGTACTTC
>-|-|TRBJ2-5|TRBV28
CASSLPGGKTQYF
TGTGCCAGCAGTTTGCCAGGGGGGAAGACCCAGTACTTC
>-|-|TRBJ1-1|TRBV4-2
CASSQVSGLNTEAFF
TGTGCCAGCAGCCAAGTAAGCGGGCTGAACACTGAAGCTTTCTTT
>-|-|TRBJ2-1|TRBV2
CASSSRLEIDNEQFF
TGTGCCAGCAGTTCTCGACTAGAAATAGACAATGAGCAGTTCTTC
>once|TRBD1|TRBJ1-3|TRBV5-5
CASSVGQGNFGNTIYF
TGTGCCAGCAGCGTGGGACAGGGAAATTTTGGAAACACCATATATTTT
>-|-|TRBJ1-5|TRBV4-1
CASSRQGPYNQPQHF
TGCGCCAGCAGCCGCCAGGGGCCTTACAATCAGCCCCAGCATTTT
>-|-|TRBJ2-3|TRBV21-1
CASSKARAGDVTDTQYF
TGTGCCAGCAGCAAAGCGAGGGCAGGGGACGTGACAGATACGCAGTATTTT
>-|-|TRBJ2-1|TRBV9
CASTQARDNEQFF
TGTGCCAGCACCCAAGCACGGGACAATGAGCAGTTCTTC
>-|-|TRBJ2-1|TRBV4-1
CASSQEVAGANEQFF
TGCGCCAGCAGCCAAGAGGTGGCAGGGGCCAATGAGCAGTTCTTC
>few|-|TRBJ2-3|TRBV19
CASSLASRDTQYF
TGTGCCAGTAGTTTGGCTAGCCGCGATACGCAGTATTTT
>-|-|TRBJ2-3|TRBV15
CATSRDGGGWADTQYF
TGTGCCACCAGCAGAGATGGTGGGGGGTGGGCAGATACGCAGTATTTT
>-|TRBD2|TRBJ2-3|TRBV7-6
CASSLWAGESTDTQYF
TGTGCCAGCAGCCTCTGGGCGGGGGAAAGCACAGATACGCAGTATTTT
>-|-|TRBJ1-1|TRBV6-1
CASSEASGAPTDF
TGTGCCAGCAGTGAAGCGTCAGGAGCCCCTACCGACTTT
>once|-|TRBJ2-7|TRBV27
CASSLEGVGEQYF
TGTGCCAGCAGTCTCGAGGGAGTGGGTGAGCAGTACTTC
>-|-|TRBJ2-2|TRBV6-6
CASSYSGHDTGELFF
TGTGCCAGCAGTTACTCGGGCCACGACACCGGGGAGCTGTTTTTT
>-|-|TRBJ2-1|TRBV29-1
CSVNPPHNEQFF
TGCAGCGTAAATCCCCCTCACAATGAGCAGTTCTTC
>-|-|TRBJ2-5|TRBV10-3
CAISESAAETQYF
TGTGCCATCAGTGAGTCGGCTGCAGAGACCCAGTACTTC
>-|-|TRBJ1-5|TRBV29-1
CSVGRDRNQPQHF
TGCAGCGTTGGCCGGGACCGCAATCAGCCCCAGCATTTT
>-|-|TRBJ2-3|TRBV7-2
CASSLDWGGTDTQYF
TGTGCCAGCAGCTTAGATTGGGGGGGCACAGATACGCAGTATTTT
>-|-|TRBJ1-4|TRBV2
CASNVALEKLFF
TGTGCCAGCAATGTGGCCTTGGAAAAACTGTTTTTT